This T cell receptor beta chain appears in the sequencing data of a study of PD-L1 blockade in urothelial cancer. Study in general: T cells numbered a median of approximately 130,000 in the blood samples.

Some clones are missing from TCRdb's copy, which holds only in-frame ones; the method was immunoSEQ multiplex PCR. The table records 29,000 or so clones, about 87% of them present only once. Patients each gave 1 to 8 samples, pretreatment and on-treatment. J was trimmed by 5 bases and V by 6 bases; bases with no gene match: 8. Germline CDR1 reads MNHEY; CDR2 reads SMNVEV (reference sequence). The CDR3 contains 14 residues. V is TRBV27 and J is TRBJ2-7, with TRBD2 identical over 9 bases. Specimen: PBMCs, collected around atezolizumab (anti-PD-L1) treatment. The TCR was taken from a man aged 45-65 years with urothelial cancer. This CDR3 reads CASSFSGSRNEQYF. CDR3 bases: TGTGCCAGCAGCTTTAGCGGGAGTCGGAACGAGCAGTACTTC.